This T cell receptor beta chain derives from a study of response to subunit inactivated influenza vaccine. Study conclusions and caveats: It was the authors' suggestion that each seasonal influenza vaccination recruits few new T cells.

This clonotype has at least ten counts. What it binds is unknown. The CDR3 sequence is 15 residues long. V was cut by 6 bases and J by 0 bases, with 18 bases left in between. Germline values: CDR1 DFQATT, CDR2 SNEGSKA (reference sequence). TCRdb independently ran MiXCR on the RT-PCR reads; one entry per CDR3 protein. The sample has 650,000 to 800,000 distinct CDR3 sequences, 15% to 20% seen once. Sequencing was performed on PBMCs from blood, taken 4 to 6 days after vaccination. This chain uses TRBV20-1 with TRBJ2-7; D might be TRBD1 (6 bases). This clonotype was obtained from a middle-aged man who received an inactivated influenza vaccine. The CDR3 bases are TGCAGTGCCAACACACAGGGCCCCTTCTCCTACGAGCAGTACTTC. Protein product: CSANTQGPFSYEQYF.